Below, 28 T cell receptor beta chains from the same sample are listed, as sequenced in a study of blood T cell repertoires in COVID-19. The assay was immunoSEQ multiplex PCR, and TCRdb's table has in-frame clones only and misses some. The table has approximately 170,000 clones, approximately 87% seen once. Material: peripheral blood. All receptors derive from a woman between 65 and 79 years old with acute or convalescent COVID-19.

The genes are TRBV5-4 and TRBJ2-7; possible D gene TRBD2, 5 bases. Germline V gene sequence: CDR1 SGHNT, CDR2 YYREEE (reference sequence). Trimming removed 4 bases from V and 3 bases from J, with 17 bases in between. The CDR3 is 15 residues long. CDR3 sequence: CASSPDGSWIYEQYF. The CDR3 coding sequence is TGTGCCAGCAGCCCGGATGGGAGTTGGATCTACGAGCAGTACTTC.

This chain links TRBV18 with TRBJ2-1; 9 bases are shared with TRBD2. Germline CDR1 reads KGHSH; CDR2 reads LQKENI. The CDR3 sequence is 15 residues long. The ends lost 3 bases at V and 10 bases at J; junction bases unmatched: 10. CDR3 region: CASSPGGGAPREQFF. CDR3 nucleotides: TGTGCCAGCTCACCGGGCGGGGGGGCCCCCAGGGAGCAGTTCTTC.

The chain employs TRBV5-5 and TRBJ1-5; 7 bases line up with TRBD1. V lost 4 bases to trimming and J lost 4 bases; unmatched junction nucleotides: 5. Germline V gives CDR1 SGHKS, CDR2 YYEKEE (reference sequence). The CDR3 runs to 14 residues. The CDR3 sequence is CASSLDRVNQPQHF. CDR3 in DNA: TGTGCCAGCAGCCTTGACAGGGTTAATCAGCCCCAGCATTTT.

The chain links TRBV7-8 to TRBJ2-5; weak D call: TRBD1 (6 bases). The CDR3 runs to 16 residues. V gave up 6 bases and J gave up 1 base, with 18 bases separating them. Germline values: CDR1 SGHVS, CDR2 FQNEAQ. CDR3 DNA: TGTGCCAGCAGTCACCGTGACAGGAGAGCCCAAGAGACCCAGTACTTC. It is translated as CASSHRDRRAQETQYF.

This chain connects TRBV18 to TRBJ1-2; maybe TRBD1 (6 bases). The CDR3 is 17 amino acids. V was pared by 3 bases and J by 3 bases, with 20 bases between. The germline gives CDR1 KGHSH, CDR2 LQKENI. The CDR3 coding sequence is TGTGCCAGCTCACCCGGTCGCGCCCACAGGGTCGACTATGGCTACACCTTC. Protein sequence: CASSPGRAHRVDYGYTF.

The CDR3 region has the DNA TGTGCCAGCAGTGAAATGTACGGGGGGGAGACCCAGTACTTC. Encoded protein: CASSEMYGGETQYF. The rearrangement links TRBV6-1 to TRBJ2-5, with TRBD2 identical over 7 bases. V lost 2 bases, J lost 5 bases, and 5 bases stayed unmatched. Germline CDR1 is MNHNS and CDR2 is SASEGT. This CDR3 region has 14 residues.

This chain links TRBV2 with TRBJ1-6; TRBD1 is a possible D gene (6 bases). Trimming pared 4 bases from V and 5 bases from J, leaving 15 bases between. Germline V gene lookup returns CDR1 SNHLY and CDR2 FYNNEI. CDR3 length: 16 residues. CDR3 protein: CASSGQGSFDNSPLHF. CDR3 nucleotide sequence: TGTGCCAGCAGTGGTCAGGGGAGCTTCGATAATTCACCCCTCCACTTT. Full variable domain (missing parts from reference TRBV2 and TRBJ1-6): EPEVTQTPSHQVTQMGQEVILRCVPISNHLYFYWYRQILGQKVEFLVSFYNNEISEKSEIFDDQFSVERPDGSNFTLKIRSTKLEDSAMYFCASSGQGSFDNSPLHFGNGTRLTVT.

The chain uses TRBV27 and TRBJ1-1; D is ambiguous. Trimming removed 2 bases from V and 4 bases from J, with 8 bases in between. The CDR3 is made up of 13 amino acids. CDR1 is MNHEY and CDR2 is SMNVEV in the germline V gene (reference sequence). In DNA, the CDR3 is TGTGCCAGCAGTTTAGCAGAGGGCACTGAAGCTTTCTTT. It specifies CASSLAEGTEAFF.

J is TRBJ2-1 and V is TRBV15; D is undetermined. Trimming took 0 bases from V and 5 from J, leaving 11 bases between them. The V gene's germline CDR1 is LNHNV and CDR2 YYDKDF (reference sequence). The CDR3 loop spans 15 amino acids. The CDR3 here is CATSRDRVPDNEQFF. DNA of the CDR3: TGTGCCACCAGCAGAGATCGTGTCCCTGACAATGAGCAGTTCTTC.

The rearrangement joins TRBV4-1 to TRBJ1-3; 8 positions agree with TRBD1. V shed 5 bases and J 9 bases; nucleotides not matched to a gene: 6. The CDR3 loop spans 13 amino acids. The germline V gene encodes CDR1 MGHRA and CDR2 YSYEKL. CDR3: CASSSQGVGTIYF. The DNA for the CDR3 is TGCGCCAGCAGCTCACAGGGGGTTGGCACCATATATTTT.

The rearrangement joins TRBV19 to TRBJ1-2; 8 positions match TRBD1. The CDR3 length is 15 residues. The ends lost 5 bases at V and 2 bases at J; junction bases unmatched: 7. CDR1 and CDR2 from the germline V gene are LNHDA and SQIVND (reference sequence). CDR3 region: CASSPKTGANYGYTF. CDR3 bases: TGTGCCAGTAGTCCCAAGACAGGGGCGAACTATGGCTACACCTTC.

A single count supports this clone. This chain links TRBV2 with TRBJ2-3; D is uncertain. Trimming took off 2 bases at V and 3 bases at J, with 18 bases between the two ends. CDR3 length equals 17 residues. Germline V lookup: CDR1 SNHLY, CDR2 FYNNEI. CDR3 DNA sequence: TGTGCCAGCAGTGAATGGGTGTCTCGAGGTGGAACAGATACGCAGTATTTT. Its translation is CASSEWVSRGGTDTQYF. Supplemented by reference TRBV2 and TRBJ2-3, the full variable domain reads EPEVTQTPSHQVTQMGQEVILRCVPISNHLYFYWYRQILGQKVEFLVSFYNNEISEKSEIFDDQFSVERPDGSNFTLKIRSTKLEDSAMYFCASSEWVSRGGTDTQYFGPGTRLTVL.

The genes are TRBV19 and TRBJ1-1, with 7 bases fitting TRBD1. Germline-derived CDR1 and CDR2 are LNHDA and SQIVND (reference sequence). This CDR3 region has 14 residues. V trimming: 5 bases; J trimming: 0 bases; junction bases outside the gene matches: 3. This chain's CDR3 is CASSWDRLNTEAFF. The CDR3 DNA reads as TGTGCCAGTAGTTGGGACAGACTGAACACTGAAGCTTTCTTT.

The gene calls are TRBV20-1 and TRBJ1-1; D not certain. Trimming removed 3 bases from V and 6 bases from J, with 8 bases in between. The CDR3 extends over 11 amino acids. The germline CDR1 and CDR2 sequences are DFQATT and SNEGSKA (reference sequence). The CDR3 reads CSASLVAEAFF. The CDR3, as DNA: TGCAGTGCTAGTTTAGTCGCTGAAGCTTTCTTT.

The chain has TRBV3-1 (or the pseudogene TRBV3-2) and TRBJ2-1; maybe TRBD1 (5 bases). The V gene's germline CDR1 is LGHDT and CDR2 YNNKEL (reference sequence). The CDR3 sequence is 18 residues long. V shed 2 bases and J shed 8 bases, with 25 bases lying between them. This CDR3 reads CASSQNGFRTTFSHEQFF. CDR3 sequence (DNA): TGTGCCAGCAGCCAAAACGGCTTCCGGACAACCTTCTCCCATGAGCAGTTCTTC.

This clone appeared a single time. This chain links TRBV2 with TRBJ1-1; 8 nucleotides line up with TRBD1. This CDR3 spans 14 amino acids. With V trimmed by 7 bases and J by 4 bases, 8 bases remained unmatched. The germline V gene has CDR1 SNHLY and CDR2 FYNNEI. CDR3 DNA: TGTGCCAGCATCCGACAGGGGCTGGGCACTGAAGCTTTCTTT. As protein: CASIRQGLGTEAFF.

V is TRBV5-4 and J is TRBJ2-2; no reliable D call. Trimming shortened V by 1 base and J by 4 bases, and 11 bases separated the two germline ends. The CDR3 loop spans 15 amino acids. Germline lookup yields CDR1 SGHNT and CDR2 YYREEE (reference sequence). The CDR3 DNA reads as TGTGCCAGCAGCTTGCAGCTTCTAGGCACCGGGGAGCTGTTTTTT. Protein: CASSLQLLGTGELFF. The full variable domain, in which reference TRBV5-4 and TRBJ2-2 provide the parts outside the CDR3, is ETGVTQSPTHLIKTRGQQVTLRCSSQSGHNTVSWYQQALGQGPQFIFQYYREEENGRGNFPPRFSGLQFPNYSSELNVNALELDDSALYLCASSLQLLGTGELFFGEGSRLTVL.

As DNA, the CDR3 is TGTGCCTGGAGTGAGAGGGGAGGGACAAAGAACACTGAAGCTTTCTTT. This sequence encodes CAWSERGGTKNTEAFF. The gene calls are TRBV30 and TRBJ1-1, with TRBD1 as a possible D gene (6 bases). CDR1 is GTSNPN and CDR2 is SVGIG in the germline V gene (reference sequence). Trimming removed 1 base at V and 1 base at J, with 16 bases between. CDR3 size: 16 residues.

This clone was observed a handful of times. V gene TRBV2 combines with J gene TRBJ2-5; 11 bases fit TRBD1. Germline-derived CDR1 and CDR2 are SNHLY and FYNNEI. The CDR3 has 17 residues. V lost 4 bases and J lost 7; bases outside the gene matches: 14. CDR3 amino acids: CASSAGVRDRGYGTQYF. The CDR3 bases are TGTGCCAGCAGTGCGGGGGTTAGGGACAGGGGGTACGGGACCCAGTACTTC.

This chain connects TRBV4-2 to TRBJ1-3; D remains ambiguous. Germline V gives CDR1 LGHNA, CDR2 YNFKEQ. Trimming stripped 0 bases from V and 1 base from J, with 13 bases between. The CDR3 covers 17 residues. DNA for the CDR3: TGTGCCAGCAGCCAAGAGACCTGGCTAGGATCTGGAAACACCATATATTTT. It codes for CASSQETWLGSGNTIYF.

The J gene is TRBJ2-1, the V gene TRBV6-5; TRBD2 matches 8 bases. The CDR3 runs 15 residues. Germline trimming cut 7 bases from V and 8 bases from J; bases unmatched to any gene: 13. Germline CDR1 MNHEY, CDR2 SVGAGI. CDR3 sequence (DNA): TGTGCCAGCACCACCGGACTAGCCGCCGTCGATGAGCAGTTCTTC. Amino acid sequence: CASTTGLAAVDEQFF.

The chain carries TRBV28 and TRBJ2-7; D may be TRBD1 (6 bases). Germline values: CDR1 MDHEN, CDR2 SYDVKM. V lost 6 bases to trimming and J lost 4 bases, with 25 bases between them. The CDR3 runs 17 residues. The CDR3 DNA follows: TGTGCCAGCAGGCAGGGAACAGGGCCCCCCCTCCGGTACGAGCAGTACTTC. Translated, it gives CASRQGTGPPLRYEQYF.

The V call is TRBV19, the J call TRBJ1-2; possibly TRBD1 for D (6 bases). Deletions cut 5 bases from V and 7 bases from J, with 17 bases between. This CDR3 is built from 14 residues. CDR1 and CDR2 from the germline V gene are LNHDA and SQIVND (reference sequence). In DNA, the CDR3 is TGTGCCAGTAGTCCGGGACAAGGAATTTTTGGCTACACCTTC. As protein: CASSPGQGIFGYTF.

The chain recombines TRBV27 with TRBJ1-5; D not resolved. Germline V gene lookup returns CDR1 MNHEY and CDR2 SMNVEV (reference sequence). The CDR3 totals 14 residues. V shed 4 bases and J shed 2 bases, with 9 bases lying between them. CDR3 in DNA: TGTGCCAGCAGTTCCCGCCCAGGCAATCAGCCCCAGCATTTT. It specifies CASSSRPGNQPQHF.

This clone was found once. J is TRBJ1-2 and V is TRBV30; possibly TRBD1 for D (6 bases). CDR1 and CDR2 from the germline V gene are GTSNPN and SVGIG (reference sequence). The germline V and J ends were trimmed by 5 bases and 8 bases, with 12 bases remaining between them. There are 11 residues in the CDR3. The CDR3 DNA sequence: TGTGCCTGGTCAGGGGTAGGCGGCTACACCTTC. This sequence encodes CAWSGVGGYTF.

As DNA, the CDR3 is TGTGCCAGCTCACCGGGGCAGACTGCGCTTAATGAAAAACTGTTTTTT. Protein sequence: CASSPGQTALNEKLFF. This chain uses TRBV18 with TRBJ1-4; D is perhaps TRBD1 (5 bases). This CDR3 is 16 amino acids long. CDR1 is KGHSH and CDR2 is LQKENI in the germline V gene. V lost 3 bases to trimming and J lost 4 bases, with 15 bases between them. Combining the CDR3 with reference TRBV18 and TRBJ1-4 gives the whole variable domain NAGVMQNPRHLVRRRGQEARLRCSPMKGHSHVYWYRQLPEEGLKFMVYLQKENIIDESGMPKERFSAEFPKEGPSILRIQQVVRGDSAAYFCASSPGQTALNEKLFFGSGTQLSVL.

CDR3 DNA sequence: TGTGCCAGCAGAGCTACAGGGGCCTATGGCTACACCTTC. Translating it yields CASRATGAYGYTF. V usage is TRBV2 and J usage is TRBJ1-2; the match to TRBD1 covers 7 bases. This CDR3 comprises 13 residues. V lost 6 bases, J lost 4 bases, and 5 bases stayed unmatched. Germline CDR1 and CDR2: SNHLY and FYNNEI. Using reference TRBV2 and TRBJ1-2 for the parts outside the CDR3, the full variable domain is EPEVTQTPSHQVTQMGQEVILRCVPISNHLYFYWYRQILGQKVEFLVSFYNNEISEKSEIFDDQFSVERPDGSNFTLKIRSTKLEDSAMYFCASRATGAYGYTFGSGTRLTVV.

The CDR3 region is CASSEARQMRGAKNIQYF. In nucleotides, the CDR3 is TGTGCCAGCAGTGAAGCACGGCAGATGAGGGGGGCCAAAAACATTCAGTACTTC. The chain carries TRBV6-1 and TRBJ2-4; the D gene is possibly TRBD1 (6 bases). CDR1 MNHNS and CDR2 SASEGT come from the germline V gene. V shed 0 bases and J shed 1 base, with 16 bases lying between them. The CDR3 is 18 residues long.